This TCR beta chain was captured by sequencing in a study of blood T cell dynamics during melanoma immunotherapy. Study-wide background: Metastatic melanoma patients received first-line pembrolizumab or nivolumab plus ipilimumab.

This clone was picked up a small number of times. Every bulk PBMC sample received the same 350 ng of DNA. The repertoire was sequenced with immunoSEQ multiplex PCR; TCRdb's copy has only in-frame clones and lacks some. The sample includes tens of thousands of clones, roughly nine tenths of them seen just once. The V and J ends lost 1 base and 0 bases respectively, with 10 bases between them. The germline gives CDR1 LNHDA, CDR2 SQIVND (reference sequence). CDR3 length: 16 amino acids. The time point: pre-treatment baseline. Prior systemic cancer therapy, immunosuppressant use and other active malignancies excluded patients.

The material sequenced was blood, taken from a patient treated with checkpoint blockade. V gene TRBV19 combines with J gene TRBJ2-1; no firm D call. The source is a human donor with melanoma. CDR3 sequence reads: CASSIVWLSSYNEQFF. CDR3 DNA sequence: TGTGCCAGTAGTATAGTCTGGTTGAGCTCCTACAATGAGCAGTTCTTC.